One sample yielded the 30 T cell receptor beta chains listed below, sequenced in a study of CD8 T cells in acute hepatitis C reinfection. Documented time point: naive CD8 control sorted from an acute-time-point sample. Profiled with immunoSEQ multiplex PCR; TCRdb holds only in-frame clones, not every one. The sample comprises 35,000 to 40,000 clones, just under 90% of which are singletons, and roughly 0.46% rests with the top ten. Input material: naive CD8+ T cells from PBMCs. The receptors derive from a man aged 25-40 years with chronic hepatitis C.

V gene TRBV7-9 combines with J gene TRBJ2-7; 8 bases are a match to TRBD1. The CDR3 has 17 amino acids. V lost 7 bases to trimming and J lost 0 bases; unmatched junction nucleotides: 14. Germline V gene lookup returns CDR1 SEHNR and CDR2 FQNEAQ (reference sequence). CDR3 nucleotides: TGTGCCAGCATCCCTCAAATGACAGGGGTGAGCTCCTACGAGCAGTACTTC. It is translated as CASIPQMTGVSSYEQYF.

V and J are TRBV9 and TRBJ2-2, with 11 bases that match TRBD1. The CDR3 sequence is 15 residues long. J lost 5 bases, V lost 6 bases, and 6 bases had no gene match. Germline values: CDR1 SGDLS, CDR2 YYNGEE. The CDR3 bases are TGTGCCAGCACCGGACAGGGGGCTGGTACCGGGGAGCTGTTTTTT. Protein sequence: CASTGQGAGTGELFF.

The chain has TRBV19 and TRBJ2-3; weak D call: TRBD2 (5 bases). The CDR3 consists of 13 residues. Germline V gene data show CDR1 as LNHDA and CDR2 as SQIVND (reference sequence). The V and J ends lost 5 bases and 4 bases respectively, with 10 bases between them. The CDR3 nucleotides read TGTGCCAGTAGTTTGGTCGGGGCAGATACGCAGTATTTT. Translating it yields CASSLVGADTQYF.

The J gene is TRBJ2-4, the V gene TRBV4-2; 8 positions agree with TRBD2. This CDR3 comprises 16 residues. V lost 3 bases and J lost 8; bases outside the gene matches: 12. Germline values: CDR1 LGHNA, CDR2 YNFKEQ. CDR3 in DNA: TGTGCCAGCAGCCATGAGAGCGGGGGCCTCCGGGACATTCAGTACTTC. This sequence encodes CASSHESGGLRDIQYF.

This clone was seen a single time. The chain recombines TRBV19 with TRBJ2-7, with a possible D match to TRBD1 (6 bases). This CDR3 is built from 14 residues. Looked up from germline, CDR1 is LNHDA and CDR2 is SQIVND (reference sequence). With 3 bases removed from V and 6 bases from J, the gap between germline ends came to 15 bases. This CDR3 is CASSIGQGPGEQYF. The CDR3 DNA is TGTGCCAGTAGTATCGGCCAGGGGCCGGGCGAGCAGTACTTC.

The V gene is TRBV12-5, the J gene TRBJ2-1; 7 nucleotides agree with TRBD2. CDR3 length: 16 amino acids. Per the germline V gene, CDR1 is LGHNT and CDR2 is FRNRAP. V dropped 2 bases and J dropped 8; count of bases not matched to a gene: 12. The CDR3 nucleotides are TGTGCTAGTGGTTTGCGGACTAGTGATTATAGGGATGAGCAGTTCTTC. Protein sequence: CASGLRTSDYRDEQFF.

This chain joins TRBV19 and TRBJ2-5, with TRBD1 matching 9 bases. The V and J ends lost 7 bases and 1 base, in that order; junction bases with no gene match: 1. Germline loops: CDR1 LNHDA, CDR2 SQIVND (reference sequence). This CDR3 comprises 13 residues. This chain's CDR3 is CASNRGLQETQYF. CDR3 DNA sequence: TGTGCCAGTAACAGGGGGCTCCAAGAGACCCAGTACTTC.

CDR3 nucleotides: TGTGCCAGCAGCGCCCGACAGGACACCGGGGAGCTGTTTTTT. Encoded protein: CASSARQDTGELFF. The V call is TRBV9, the J call TRBJ2-2, with D possibly being TRBD1 (6 bases). This CDR3 is built from 14 residues. CDR1 is SGDLS, CDR2 YYNGEE, per germline. The germline V and J ends were trimmed by 3 bases and 3 bases, with 9 bases remaining between them.

The genes are TRBV27 and TRBJ1-3; 7 nucleotides match TRBD1. J lost 5 bases, V lost 6 bases, and 7 bases had no gene match. The germline CDR1 and CDR2 sequences are MNHEY and SMNVEV (reference sequence). This CDR3 comprises 14 residues. CDR3 loop: CASSPRQGRNTIYF. The CDR3 coding sequence is TGTGCCAGCAGCCCGAGACAGGGAAGAAACACCATATATTTT.

The chain employs TRBV4-1 and TRBJ2-3, with TRBD2 identical over 9 bases. CDR1 is MGHRA, CDR2 YSYEKL, per germline. V was clipped by 2 bases and J by 0 bases; unmatched bases: 12. The CDR3 runs to 19 residues. The CDR3 reads CASSQSGGGAGVSTDTQYF. In DNA, the CDR3 is TGCGCCAGCAGCCAAAGCGGCGGGGGGGCCGGAGTAAGCACAGATACGCAGTATTTT.

The chain carries TRBV15 and TRBJ2-1; the match to TRBD1 covers 8 bases. Germline CDR1 reads LNHNV; CDR2 reads YYDKDF (reference sequence). The V gene end was trimmed by 5 bases and the J gene end by 9 bases; junction bases not matched to a gene: 3. The CDR3 runs 12 residues. CDR3 nucleotide sequence: TGTGCCACCAGCGGACAGGGAAGTGAGCAGTTCTTC. It specifies CATSGQGSEQFF. The entire variable domain, with the rest obtained from reference TRBV15 and TRBJ2-1, is as follows: DAMVIQNPRYQVTQFGKPVTLSCSQTLNHNVMYWYQQKSSQAPKLLFHYYDKDFNNEADTPDNFQSRRPNTSFCFLDIRSPGLGDTAMYLCATSGQGSEQFFGPGTRLTVL.

This chain joins TRBV27 and TRBJ1-5; D not resolved. Deletions cut 5 bases from V and 1 base from J, with 12 bases between. Germline V CDR1 and CDR2: MNHEY, SMNVEV (reference sequence). The CDR3 consists of 15 residues. This CDR3 reads CASSEDAGSNQPQHF. CDR3 nucleotide sequence: TGTGCCAGCAGTGAGGATGCGGGGAGCAATCAGCCCCAGCATTTT.

The DNA for the CDR3 is TGTGCCAGCAGAAACAGGGGAGGATCCTACAATGAGCAGTTCTTC. This sequence encodes CASRNRGGSYNEQFF. The chain links TRBV6-4 to TRBJ2-1; TRBD1 is a possible D gene (7 bases). The V gene's germline CDR1 is MRHNA and CDR2 SNTAGT. The V end lost 6 bases, the J end lost 1 base, and 13 bases lay between the germline ends. The CDR3 covers 15 residues.

This clone was seen only once. The chain combines TRBV5-8 with TRBJ2-7; tentatively, D is TRBD1 or TRBD2 (5 bases each). The germline V and J ends were trimmed by 4 bases and 4 bases, with 15 bases remaining between them. CDR1 is SGHTS, CDR2 YDEGEE, per germline. CDR3 length equals 14 residues. As DNA, the CDR3 is TGTGCCAGCAGCCCGGGACCGGGGTGGTACGAGCAGTACTTC. Translated: CASSPGPGWYEQYF.

CDR3 nucleotide sequence: TGTGCCAGCAGTACACCCTTGAACACTGAAGCTTTCTTT. Protein: CASSTPLNTEAFF. This sequence joins TRBV6-6 and TRBJ1-1; D gene unclear. Between the trimmed V and J ends, which lost 5 bases and 0 bases, there was a span of 7 bases. Per germline, CDR1 MNHNY and CDR2 SVGAGI (reference sequence). The CDR3 is 13 amino acids.

This clone was counted once. The genes are TRBV19 and TRBJ1-1; D gene unclear. CDR3 size: 13 residues. Trimming shortened V by 7 bases and J by 2 bases, and 11 bases separated the two germline ends. The germline V gene encodes CDR1 LNHDA and CDR2 SQIVND (reference sequence). In DNA form, the CDR3 reads TGTGCCAGTAAGGTCGGGATCAACACTGAAGCTTTCTTT. Translation gives CASKVGINTEAFF.

J is TRBJ2-7 and V is TRBV27; 8 bases are a match to TRBD2. The CDR3 is 14 residues long. V lost 4 bases to trimming and J lost 2 bases; unmatched junction nucleotides: 4. CDR1 and CDR2 from the germline V gene are MNHEY and SMNVEV (reference sequence). As DNA, the CDR3 is TGTGCCAGCAGTTCCTTACTAGCGGCCTACGAGCAGTACTTC. Protein: CASSSLLAAYEQYF.

The chain has TRBV29-1 and TRBJ1-1; D remains ambiguous. CDR3 length: 13 residues. Germline CDR1 and CDR2: SQVTM and ANQGSEA. Trimming pared 4 bases from V and 4 bases from J, leaving 13 bases between. CDR3 DNA sequence: TGCAGCGTTGGAGAGGTTTTGGGCACTGAAGCTTTCTTT. Its translation: CSVGEVLGTEAFF. Based on the CDR3 plus reference TRBV29-1 and TRBJ1-1, the full variable domain is SAVISQKPSRDICQRGTSLTIQCQVDSQVTMMFWYRQQPGQSLTLIATANQGSEATYESGFVIDKFPISRPNLTFSTLTVSNMSPEDSSIYLCSVGEVLGTEAFFGQGTRLTVV.

The rearrangement joins TRBV11-2 to TRBJ2-1, with 10 bases lining up with TRBD1. This CDR3 has 17 amino acids. With 2 bases clipped from V and 7 bases from J, the junction kept 11 bases outside the gene matches. CDR1 and CDR2 (germline): SGHAT, FQNNGV. This chain's CDR3 is CASSLLGGTGDENEQFF. In nucleotides, the CDR3 is TGTGCCAGCAGCTTATTGGGTGGGACAGGGGACGAGAATGAGCAGTTCTTC.

DNA of the CDR3: TGTGCCAGCAGCTCCCGGACTAGCGGGATACTCACAGATACGCAGTATTTT. It encodes CASSSRTSGILTDTQYF. The chain combines TRBV7-9 with TRBJ2-3; 12 bases align to TRBD2. In germline, CDR1 is SEHNR, CDR2 FQNEAQ (reference sequence). The CDR3 contains 17 residues. V was clipped by 4 bases and J by 2 bases; unmatched bases: 7.

The chain combines TRBV6-6 with TRBJ1-1; D remains unclear. The V end was cut by 6 bases, the J end by 5 bases, with 10 bases between. The CDR3 contains 12 residues. Germline V gives CDR1 MNHNY, CDR2 SVGAGI (reference sequence). The CDR3 here is CASSEMGTEAFF. The DNA for the CDR3 is TGTGCCAGCAGCGAGATGGGGACTGAAGCTTTCTTT.

This rearrangement joins TRBV30 to TRBJ2-6; 10 nucleotides align to TRBD1. The CDR3 length is 17 residues. From germline, CDR1 is GTSNPN and CDR2 SVGIG (reference sequence). V shed 0 bases and J 0 bases; nucleotides not matched to a gene: 2. CDR3 bases: TGTGCCTGGAGTGTCGGGACAGGGGACTCTGGGGCCAACGTCCTGACTTTC. Its protein is CAWSVGTGDSGANVLTF.

This clone turned up a few times. The chain joins TRBV6-5 to TRBJ2-7; no clear D. V lost 0 bases and J lost 6, with 15 bases in between. The CDR3 loop spans 15 amino acids. Germline lookup yields CDR1 MNHEY and CDR2 SVGAGI. The CDR3 DNA reads as TGTGCCAGCAGTTACTCGAGTGTACTGGTAGGCGAGCAGTACTTC. Its translation: CASSYSSVLVGEQYF.

The chain combines TRBV7-3 with TRBJ2-2, with TRBD1 matching over 8 bases. J gave up 7 bases and V 4 bases, and 5 bases lay outside the gene matches. The CDR3 consists of 14 residues. Germline V gene sequence: CDR1 SGHTA, CDR2 FQGTGA. In nucleotides, the CDR3 is TGTGCCAGCAGCTCACAGGGGGTTGGCGGGGAGCTGTTTTTT. Amino acids: CASSSQGVGGELFF.

The CDR3 DNA follows: TGCGCCAGCAGTGAATCAGATAATGAAAAACTGTTTTTT. Its protein is CASSESDNEKLFF. The rearrangement links TRBV10-1 to TRBJ1-4, with D unresolved. Trimming took 3 bases from V and 4 from J, leaving 6 bases between them. CDR3 length: 13 residues. Germline loops: CDR1 WNHNN, CDR2 SYGVQD (reference sequence).

The chain recombines TRBV6-5 with TRBJ1-1; D ambiguous. V was trimmed by 4 bases and J by 5 bases, leaving 14 bases between them. This CDR3 has 14 residues. Germline V gene lookup returns CDR1 MNHEY and CDR2 SVGAGI. Written as DNA, the CDR3 is TGTGCCAGCAGTTCCCCCTTAGGGTGGACTGAAGCTTTCTTT. This translates into CASSSPLGWTEAFF.

The chain has TRBV10-1 and TRBJ2-1; 12 bases line up with TRBD2. With V trimmed by 6 bases and J by 7 bases, 1 base remained unmatched. Looked up from germline, CDR1 is WNHNN and CDR2 is SYGVQD (reference sequence). The length of the CDR3 is 13 residues. The CDR3 here is CASSGLAGNEQFF. Here the CDR3 DNA reads TGCGCCAGCAGCGGACTAGCGGGAAATGAGCAGTTCTTC.

This chain links TRBV9 with TRBJ2-7, with a tentative D call TRBD1 (5 bases). The V gene's germline CDR1 is SGDLS and CDR2 YYNGEE. The CDR3 extends over 15 amino acids. V was shortened by 8 bases and J by 3 bases, with 21 bases between the two germline ends. The CDR3, as DNA: TGTGCCAGTTCCCTCGGATGGGGCGCGATCTACGAGCAGTACTTC. Translating it yields CASSLGWGAIYEQYF.

The chain recombines TRBV7-9 with TRBJ2-1; 7 nucleotides agree with TRBD1. V was clipped by 1 base and J by 3 bases; unmatched bases: 3. CDR3 size: 15 residues. Germline loops: CDR1 SEHNR, CDR2 FQNEAQ (reference sequence). The DNA for the CDR3 is TGTGCCAGCAGCTTAGAAGGGGGCGTCTACAATGAGCAGTTCTTC. Amino acid sequence: CASSLEGGVYNEQFF. Combining the CDR3 with reference TRBV7-9 and TRBJ2-1 gives the whole variable domain DTGVSQNPRHKITKRGQNVTFRCDPISEHNRLYWYRQTLGQGPEFLTYFQNEAQLEKSRLLSDRFSAERPKGSFSTLEIQRTEQGDSAMYLCASSLEGGVYNEQFFGPGTRLTVL.

The chain has TRBV13 and TRBJ1-1, with unresolved D. The V end was cut by 5 bases, the J end by 5 bases, with 15 bases between. CDR3 size: 14 residues. CDR1 is PRHDT, CDR2 FYEKMQ, per germline (reference sequence). This CDR3 is CASSGRLVRTEAFF. The CDR3 DNA reads TGTGCCAGCAGCGGGAGACTCGTAAGGACTGAAGCTTTCTTT.